Each of the 8 T cell receptor beta chains below was sequenced from the same sample in a study of PD-L1 blockade in urothelial cancer. The table came from immunoSEQ multiplex PCR; TCRdb's copy has only in-frame clones and leaves some out. Here the sample spans roughly 63,000 clones, 81% being singletons. Time point described: pretreatment peripheral blood. The sample in question was PBMCs, obtained around atezolizumab (anti-PD-L1) treatment. All receptors derive from a man aged 65 to 79 with urothelial cancer.

Relative to its sample, this clone is medium-sized. The CDR3 DNA sequence: TGTGCCAGCAGCCTGGACAGGGTCGCCAACGAGCAGTACTTC. The encoded protein is CASSLDRVANEQYF. The rearrangement joins TRBV27 to TRBJ2-7; 8 bases map to TRBD1. The germline CDR1 and CDR2 sequences are MNHEY and SMNVEV (reference sequence). The CDR3 runs 14 residues. Trimming cost V 6 bases and J 5 bases; bases outside gene matches: 9.

The V and J genes are TRBV30 and TRBJ1-1; D unclear. This CDR3 has 16 amino acids. Deletions cut 0 bases from V and 0 bases from J, with 14 bases between. CDR1 and CDR2 from the germline V gene are GTSNPN and SVGIG (reference sequence). CDR3 sequence (DNA): TGTGCCTGGAGTGTAAATTCCGGGATCTTGAACACTGAAGCTTTCTTT. This sequence encodes CAWSVNSGILNTEAFF.

The CDR3 DNA reads as TGTGCCAGCAGTGGGGACAGGGAGGCCACCGGGGAGCTGTTTTTT. It yields the protein CASSGDREATGELFF. The chain uses TRBV6-1 and TRBJ2-2, with 9 bases fitting TRBD1. J was trimmed by 4 bases and V by 4 bases; bases with no gene match: 4. The germline V gene has CDR1 MNHNS and CDR2 SASEGT. This CDR3 has 15 amino acids.

The chain recombines TRBV19 with TRBJ1-1, with a tentative D call TRBD1 (6 bases). CDR1 is LNHDA and CDR2 is SQIVND in the germline V gene (reference sequence). This CDR3 is 15 amino acids long. With 5 bases removed from V and 5 bases from J, the gap between germline ends came to 18 bases. This CDR3 reads CASSFGQGGKTEAFF. CDR3 DNA: TGTGCCAGTAGTTTCGGACAAGGGGGAAAAACTGAAGCTTTCTTT.

The chain uses TRBV29-1 and TRBJ2-2; D remains unclear. Germline lookup yields CDR1 SQVTM and CDR2 ANQGSEA. The CDR3 sequence is 12 residues long. Trimming took off 1 base at V and 6 bases at J, with 6 bases between the two ends. CDR3 in amino acids: CSVEGQAGELFF. The CDR3 nucleotides are TGCAGCGTTGAAGGGCAGGCCGGGGAGCTGTTTTTT.

V usage is TRBV4-1 and J usage is TRBJ2-7; D remains unclear. CDR3 length: 15 amino acids. CDR1 and CDR2 from the germline V gene are MGHRA and YSYEKL. Trimming shortened V by 1 base and J by 3 bases, and 13 bases separated the two germline ends. The CDR3 nucleotides read TGCGCCAGCAGCCAAGTGGCGGAAGCTGGCTACGAGCAGTACTTC. Its protein is CASSQVAEAGYEQYF.

V gene TRBV7-9 combines with J gene TRBJ2-7; no reliable D call. This CDR3 is 15 amino acids long. Deletions cut 0 bases from V and 0 bases from J, with 9 bases between. Germline V gene data show CDR1 as SEHNR and CDR2 as FQNEAQ (reference sequence). The DNA for the CDR3 is TGTGCCAGCAGCTTAGCACAGCCATACTCCTACGAGCAGTACTTC. Its protein is CASSLAQPYSYEQYF. The whole variable domain, remainder taken from reference TRBV7-9 and TRBJ2-7, is DTGVSQNPRHKITKRGQNVTFRCDPISEHNRLYWYRQTLGQGPEFLTYFQNEAQLEKSRLLSDRFSAERPKGSFSTLEIQRTEQGDSAMYLCASSLAQPYSYEQYFGPGTRLTVT.

Comments on this clone: The junction shows a germline mismatch at one end, possibly a read error. The chain joins TRBV7-7 to TRBJ2-7, with 8 bases fitting TRBD2. Germline CDR1 reads SSHAT; CDR2 reads FNYEAQ (reference sequence). This CDR3 is 15 amino acids long. CDR3 amino acids: CASNQAGELPYEQYF. In DNA, the CDR3 is TGTGCTAGCAATCAAGCGGGAGAGTTACCCTACGAGCAGTACTTC.